The present T cell receptor (beta chain) was sequenced within a study of T cells after yellow fever vaccination. Study outcomes and limitations: Clonotypes appearing in both CD4 and CD8 compartments existed, and their share was small. It was a weaker secondary response, yet one that peaked faster, at day 5 versus 15. Most primary-vaccination clones reappeared after the booster (96% CD4, 85% to 90% CD8).

This clonotype was seen only a few times. Its target is unknown. Germline V gene lookup returns CDR1 SGHKS and CDR2 YYEKEE (reference sequence). Trimming pared 0 bases from V and 4 bases from J, leaving 8 bases between. The length of the CDR3 is 14 residues. TCRdb ran MiXCR on the 5' RACE reads and lists one entry per CDR3 protein. The table lists fewer than 150,000 distinct CDR3 sequences, more than 6% of them singletons, with roughly 0.73% in the top ten. This receptor was identified in a man aged 30 to 45 who received the YFV17D yellow fever vaccine. The sequenced sample was CD4+ T cells sorted from PBMCs, obtained 5 days after the yellow fever booster vaccination. The chain uses TRBV5-5 and TRBJ2-1; D gene ambiguous. In nucleotides, the CDR3 is TGTGCCAGCAGCTTGGAGGGCGGATACAATGAGCAGTTCTTC. It is translated as CASSLEGGYNEQFF.